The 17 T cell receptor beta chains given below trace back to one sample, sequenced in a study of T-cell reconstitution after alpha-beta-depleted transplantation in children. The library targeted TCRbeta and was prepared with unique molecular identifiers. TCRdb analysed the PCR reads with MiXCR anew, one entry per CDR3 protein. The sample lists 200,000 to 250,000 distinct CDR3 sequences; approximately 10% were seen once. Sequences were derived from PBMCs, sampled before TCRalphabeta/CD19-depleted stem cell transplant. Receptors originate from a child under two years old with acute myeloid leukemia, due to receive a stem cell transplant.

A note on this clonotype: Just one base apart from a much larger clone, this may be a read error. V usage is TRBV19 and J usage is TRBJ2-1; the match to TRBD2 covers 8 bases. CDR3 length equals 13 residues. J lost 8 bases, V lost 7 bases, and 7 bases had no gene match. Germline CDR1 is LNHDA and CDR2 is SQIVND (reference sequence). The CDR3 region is CASMGLGIDEQFF. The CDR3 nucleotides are TGTGCCAGTATGGGACTAGGGATTGATGAGCAGTTCTTC.

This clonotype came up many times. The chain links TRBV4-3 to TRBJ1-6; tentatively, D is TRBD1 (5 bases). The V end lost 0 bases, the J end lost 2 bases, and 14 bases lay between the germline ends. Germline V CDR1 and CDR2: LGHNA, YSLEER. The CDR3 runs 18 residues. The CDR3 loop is CASSQDWGGVAYNSPLHF. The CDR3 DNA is TGCGCCAGCAGCCAAGATTGGGGAGGGGTTGCCTATAATTCACCCCTCCACTTT.

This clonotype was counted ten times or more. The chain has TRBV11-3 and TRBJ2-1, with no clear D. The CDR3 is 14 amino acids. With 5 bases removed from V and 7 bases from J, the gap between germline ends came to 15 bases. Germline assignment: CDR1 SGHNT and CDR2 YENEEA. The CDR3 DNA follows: TGTGCCAGCAGCCCGACGTCGGACCCTAATGAGCAGTTCTTC. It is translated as CASSPTSDPNEQFF.

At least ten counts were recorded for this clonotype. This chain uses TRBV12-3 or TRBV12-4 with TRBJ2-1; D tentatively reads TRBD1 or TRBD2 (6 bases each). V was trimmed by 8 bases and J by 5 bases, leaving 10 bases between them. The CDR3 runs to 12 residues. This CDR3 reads CASGGPNNEQFF. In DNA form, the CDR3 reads TGTGCCAGCGGGGGGCCCAACAATGAGCAGTTCTTC.

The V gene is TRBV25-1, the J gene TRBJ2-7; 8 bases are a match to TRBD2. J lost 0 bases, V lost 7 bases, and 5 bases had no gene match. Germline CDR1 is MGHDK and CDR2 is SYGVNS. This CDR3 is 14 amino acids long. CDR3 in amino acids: CASTKSGSSYEQYF. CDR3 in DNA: TGTGCCAGCACAAAAAGCGGGAGCTCCTACGAGCAGTACTTC.

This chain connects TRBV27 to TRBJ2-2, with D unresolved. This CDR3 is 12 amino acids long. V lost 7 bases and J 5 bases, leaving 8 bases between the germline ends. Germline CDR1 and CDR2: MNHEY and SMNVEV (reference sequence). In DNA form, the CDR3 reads TGTGCCAGCATTTTCCGTACCGGGGAGCTGTTTTTT. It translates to CASIFRTGELFF.

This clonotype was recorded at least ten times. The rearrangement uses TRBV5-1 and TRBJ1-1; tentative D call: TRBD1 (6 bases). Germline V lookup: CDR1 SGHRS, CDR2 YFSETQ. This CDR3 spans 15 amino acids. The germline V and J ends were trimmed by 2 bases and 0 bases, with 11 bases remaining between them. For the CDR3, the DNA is TGCGCCAGCAGCTTATCCGGGACACTGAACACTGAAGCTTTCTTT. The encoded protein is CASSLSGTLNTEAFF.

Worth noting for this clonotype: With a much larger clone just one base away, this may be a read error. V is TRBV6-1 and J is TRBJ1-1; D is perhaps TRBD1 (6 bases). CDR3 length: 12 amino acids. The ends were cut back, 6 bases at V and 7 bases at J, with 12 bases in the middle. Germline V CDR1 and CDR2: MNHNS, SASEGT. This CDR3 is CASSRGIIEAFF. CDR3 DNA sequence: TGTGCCAGCAGCAGGGGAATAATTGAAGCTTTCTTT.

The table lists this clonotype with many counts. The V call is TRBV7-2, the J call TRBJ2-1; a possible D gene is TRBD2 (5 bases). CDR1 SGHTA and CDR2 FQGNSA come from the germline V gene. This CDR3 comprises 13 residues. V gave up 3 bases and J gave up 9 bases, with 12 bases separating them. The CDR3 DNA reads TGTGCCAGCAGCTTTTTCACTAGTCCTGAGCAGTTCTTC. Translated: CASSFFTSPEQFF. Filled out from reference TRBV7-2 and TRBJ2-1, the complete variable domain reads GAGVSQSPSNKVTEKGKDVELRCDPISGHTALYWYRQSLGQGLEFLIYFQGNSAPDKSGLPSDRFSAERTGGSVSTLTIQRTQQEDSAVYLCASSFFTSPEQFFGPGTRLTVL.

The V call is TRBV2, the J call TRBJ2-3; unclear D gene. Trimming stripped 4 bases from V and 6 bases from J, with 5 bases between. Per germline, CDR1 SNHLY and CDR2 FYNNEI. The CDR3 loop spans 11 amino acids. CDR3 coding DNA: TGTGCCAGCAGTGTATGGGATACGCAGTATTTT. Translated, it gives CASSVWDTQYF.

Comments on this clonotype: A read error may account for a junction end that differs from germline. The CDR3 nucleotides are TGCGTCAGCAGCGGGACAGGGGGTGCCTACGAGCAGTCCTTC. Its protein is CVSSGTGGAYEQSF. The chain joins TRBV5-1 to TRBJ2-7, with 11 nucleotides matching TRBD1. The germline V gene encodes CDR1 SGHRS and CDR2 YFSETQ. This CDR3 contains 14 residues. The full variable domain, its missing parts supplied by reference TRBV5-1 and TRBJ2-7, is KAGVTQTPRYLIKTRGQQVTLSCSPISGHRSVSWYQQTPGQGLQFLFEYFSETQRNKGNFPGRFSGRQFSNSRSEMNVSTLELGDSALYLCVSSGTGGAYEQSFGPGTRLTVT.

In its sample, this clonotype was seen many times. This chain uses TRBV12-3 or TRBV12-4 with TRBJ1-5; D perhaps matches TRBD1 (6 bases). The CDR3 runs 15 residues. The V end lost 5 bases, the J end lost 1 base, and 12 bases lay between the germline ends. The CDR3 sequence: CASSNRAGSNQPQHF. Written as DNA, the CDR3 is TGTGCCAGCAGTAACAGGGCGGGAAGCAATCAGCCCCAGCATTTT.

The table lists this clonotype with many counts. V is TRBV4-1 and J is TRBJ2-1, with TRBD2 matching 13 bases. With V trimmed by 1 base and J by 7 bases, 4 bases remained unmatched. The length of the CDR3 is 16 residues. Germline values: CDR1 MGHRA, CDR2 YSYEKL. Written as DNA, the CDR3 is TGCGCCAGCAGCCAAGCGTCGGGACTAGCGGGGAATGAGCAGTTCTTC. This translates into CASSQASGLAGNEQFF.

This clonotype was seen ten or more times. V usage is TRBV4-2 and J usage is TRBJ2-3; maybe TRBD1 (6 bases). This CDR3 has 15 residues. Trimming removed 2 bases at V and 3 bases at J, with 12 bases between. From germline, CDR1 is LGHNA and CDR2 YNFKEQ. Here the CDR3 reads CASSQPTGRTDTQYF. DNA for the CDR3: TGTGCCAGCAGCCAACCGACAGGCCGTACAGATACGCAGTATTTT.

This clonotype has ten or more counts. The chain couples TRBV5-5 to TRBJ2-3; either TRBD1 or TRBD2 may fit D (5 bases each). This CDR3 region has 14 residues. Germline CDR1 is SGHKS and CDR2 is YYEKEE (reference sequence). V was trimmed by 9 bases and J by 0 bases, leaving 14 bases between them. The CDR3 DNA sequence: TGTGCCACCCGGGACGGACCTAGCACAGATACGCAGTATTTT. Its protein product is CATRDGPSTDTQYF.

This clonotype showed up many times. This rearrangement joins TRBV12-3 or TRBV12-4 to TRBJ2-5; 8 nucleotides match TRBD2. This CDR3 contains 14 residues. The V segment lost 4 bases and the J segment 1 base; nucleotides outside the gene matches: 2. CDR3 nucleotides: TGTGCCAGCAGTTGGACTAGCAGCCAAGAGACCCAGTACTTC. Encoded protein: CASSWTSSQETQYF.

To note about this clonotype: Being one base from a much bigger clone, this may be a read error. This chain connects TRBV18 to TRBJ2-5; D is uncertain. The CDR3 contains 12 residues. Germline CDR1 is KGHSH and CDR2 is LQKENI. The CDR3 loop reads CANSPQRKTQYF. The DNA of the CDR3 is TGTGCCAACTCACCACAGAGGAAGACCCAGTACTTC.